This entry features one T cell receptor (beta chain) sequence. The antigen remains undetermined. A junction end diverges from the germline sequence, so it may reflect a read error. Profiled with immunoSEQ multiplex PCR; TCRdb holds only in-frame clones, not every one. Here the sample spans about 39,000 clones, 85% to 95% being singletons. The record originates from a study of graft-versus-host responses after intestinal transplantation. CDR1 and CDR2 (germline): SGHNT, YYREEE (reference sequence). This CDR3 is 17 amino acids long. Whole-study findings and limits: Graft-versus-host to host-versus-graft clonal ratios in allografts were high in patients with graft-donor T cell macrochimerism.

Sequencing was performed on unstimulated CD8+ T cells sorted from spleen or lymph node cells, taken before transplant. The TCR sequence derives from a human donor who was the organ donor for an intestinal transplant. The chain combines TRBV5-4 with TRBJ2-3; possibly TRBD1 for D (6 bases). CDR3 in amino acids: CAGSLDSSGTSTDTQYF. In DNA, the CDR3 is TGTGCCGGCAGCTTGGACTCGTCGGGGACAAGCACAGATACGCAGTATTTT. Combining the CDR3 with reference TRBV5-4 and TRBJ2-3 gives the whole variable domain ETGVTQSPTHLIKTRGQQVTLRCSSQSGHNTVSWYQQALGQGPQFIFQYYREEENGRGNFPPRFSGLQFPNYSSELNVNALELDDSALYLCAGSLDSSGTSTDTQYFGPGTRLTVL.